The 7 T cell receptor beta chains given below trace back to one sample, sequenced in a study of control samples from healthy donors and cancer patients. Assay: immunoSEQ multiplex PCR; the TCRdb copy retains only in-frame clones and omits some. This sample has around 120,000 clones; approximately 90% occur once, and the top ten carry less than 9.5%. The specimen sequenced was blood. All receptors come from a woman aged 18 to 35 in good health.

The chain uses TRBV19 and TRBJ2-5; 7 bases match TRBD1. CDR1 and CDR2 from the germline V gene are LNHDA and SQIVND (reference sequence). The CDR3 is 15 amino acids. The V segment lost 3 bases and the J segment 4 bases; nucleotides outside the gene matches: 8. The CDR3 protein is CASSIGLQGRETQYF. The CDR3 DNA sequence: TGTGCCAGTAGTATCGGCTTACAGGGGCGAGAGACCCAGTACTTC.

The V call is TRBV7-2, the J call TRBJ2-5, with unresolved D. The CDR3 has 15 amino acids. V lost 3 bases and J lost 5, with 16 bases in between. Germline V lookup: CDR1 SGHTA, CDR2 FQGNSA. CDR3 in amino acids: CASSLGYGPYETQYF. The CDR3 DNA is TGTGCCAGCAGCTTGGGATACGGACCTTATGAGACCCAGTACTTC. Together with reference TRBV7-2 and TRBJ2-5, the CDR3 gives the full variable domain: GAGVSQSPSNKVTEKGKDVELRCDPISGHTALYWYRQSLGQGLEFLIYFQGNSAPDKSGLPSDRFSAERTGGSVSTLTIQRTQQEDSAVYLCASSLGYGPYETQYFGPGTRLLVL.

V and J are TRBV18 and TRBJ2-7; D is unresolved. Germline-derived CDR1 and CDR2 are KGHSH and LQKENI. CDR3 length: 13 amino acids. Trimming removed 5 bases from V and 7 bases from J, with 15 bases in between. This chain's CDR3 is CASSKKGFFEQYF. For the CDR3, the DNA is TGTGCCAGCTCAAAGAAGGGATTTTTTGAGCAGTACTTC. The entire variable domain, with the rest obtained from reference TRBV18 and TRBJ2-7, is as follows: NAGVMQNPRHLVRRRGQEARLRCSPMKGHSHVYWYRQLPEEGLKFMVYLQKENIIDESGMPKERFSAEFPKEGPSILRIQQVVRGDSAAYFCASSKKGFFEQYFGPGTRLTVT.

A few counts support this clone. The chain employs TRBV5-1 and TRBJ2-7; 7 bases map to TRBD2. CDR1 is SGHRS and CDR2 is YFSETQ in the germline V gene. The length of the CDR3 is 15 residues. With 4 bases clipped from V and 0 bases from J, the junction kept 7 bases outside the gene matches. CDR3 protein: CASSRSGDGSYEQYF. The CDR3 DNA sequence: TGCGCCAGCAGCCGAAGCGGGGACGGCTCCTACGAGCAGTACTTC. The full variable domain, rest sourced from reference TRBV5-1 and TRBJ2-7, is KAGVTQTPRYLIKTRGQQVTLSCSPISGHRSVSWYQQTPGQGLQFLFEYFSETQRNKGNFPGRFSGRQFSNSRSEMNVSTLELGDSALYLCASSRSGDGSYEQYFGPGTRLTVT.

The chain combines TRBV7-9 with TRBJ2-5; D remains ambiguous. The ends were cut back, 5 bases at V and 7 bases at J, with 17 bases in the middle. CDR3 length: 14 amino acids. CDR1 and CDR2 from the germline V gene are SEHNR and FQNEAQ (reference sequence). DNA for the CDR3: TGTGCCAGCAGCCCAACCCTCTCGGTTGGGACCCAGTACTTC. It specifies CASSPTLSVGTQYF.

The chain couples TRBV6-5 to TRBJ2-5; D perhaps matches TRBD1 (5 bases). Trimming left V 4 bases short and J 5 bases short, with 11 bases between. From germline, CDR1 is MNHEY and CDR2 SVGAGI. The length of the CDR3 is 13 residues. This CDR3 is CASSLFSGETQYF. CDR3 nucleotide sequence: TGTGCCAGCAGTTTATTTTCAGGGGAGACCCAGTACTTC.

The chain uses TRBV2 and TRBJ2-1; TRBD2 is a possible D gene (7 bases). Between the trimmed V and J ends, which lost 7 bases and 9 bases, there was a span of 19 bases. CDR1 SNHLY and CDR2 FYNNEI come from the germline V gene. This CDR3 spans 14 amino acids. CDR3 protein: CASIVGGAIGEQFF. CDR3 nucleotide sequence: TGTGCCAGCATTGTGGGGGGGGCCATCGGTGAGCAGTTCTTC.